These 13 T cell receptor beta chains were sequenced from one sample in a study of shared T cell receptors in the human thymus (dated by TCRdb to about 2021). Libraries were constructed by the immunoSEQ multiplex PCR assay. As stored in TCRdb, this immuneACCESS dataset retains in-frame rearrangements with V and J assigned. A fraction of the clones does not appear; measured against another copy, unresolved V genes explain less than half of the discrepancy, and the remainder lacks a known reason. For this sample there are some 760,000 clones; approximately 85% appear just once. The top ten hold roughly 0.01% of the sample. These data also featured in a second study, about human thymus T cells.

The sequencing input was thymocytes. All receptors derive from a girl under three years old with a congenital heart defect. Donor details come from another sample of the same person, matched by shared clones.

The chain couples TRBV6-5 to TRBJ1-1; weak D call: TRBD1 (5 bases). Germline CDR1 MNHEY, CDR2 SVGAGI. Trimming pared 7 bases from V and 4 bases from J, leaving 13 bases between. The length of the CDR3 is 13 residues. The DNA of the CDR3 is TGTGCCAGCACCCCCGGGGGGGGCACTGAAGCTTTCTTT. Protein product: CASTPGGGTEAFF.

The chain uses TRBV9 and TRBJ2-3; tentative D call: TRBD2 (5 bases). This CDR3 has 17 residues. Trimming stripped 3 bases from V and 0 bases from J, with 17 bases between. CDR1 and CDR2 from the germline V gene are SGDLS and YYNGEE. In DNA form, the CDR3 reads TGTGCCAGCAGCGGCCAGAGGTCCGGGATTAGCACAGATACGCAGTATTTT. Its protein product is CASSGQRSGISTDTQYF.

A single count supports this clone. The CDR3 DNA is TGTGCCAGCTCACCAGGTGCTAGCGGGGGAACCTACGAGCAGTACTTC. The encoded protein is CASSPGASGGTYEQYF. The chain carries TRBV18 and TRBJ2-7; TRBD2 aligns across 10 bases. The germline CDR1 and CDR2 sequences are KGHSH and LQKENI. CDR3 size: 16 residues. The J segment lost 2 bases and the V segment lost 2 bases, leaving 6 bases of the junction unmatched.

The chain carries TRBV28 and TRBJ1-5; TRBD1 might be the D (6 bases). V lost 3 bases and J 3 bases, leaving 12 bases between the germline ends. CDR1 MDHEN and CDR2 SYDVKM come from the germline V gene. The CDR3 has 15 residues. CDR3 in DNA: TGTGCCAGCAGTTTCCCCGGACAGCACAATCAGCCCCAGCATTTT. Translation gives CASSFPGQHNQPQHF.

This clone was counted once. The chain couples TRBV5-1 to TRBJ2-7; 8 bases map to TRBD2. Germline V CDR1 and CDR2: SGHRS, YFSETQ. Trimming took 0 bases from V and 2 from J; bases not matched to a gene: 7. The CDR3 consists of 16 residues. CDR3 residues: CASSLGVAGPTYEQYF. CDR3 coding DNA: TGCGCCAGCAGCTTGGGTGTAGCGGGGCCTACCTACGAGCAGTACTTC.

J is TRBJ2-3 and V is TRBV5-1, with 13 bases matching TRBD2. CDR1 is SGHRS, CDR2 YFSETQ, per germline. Trimming took 3 bases from V and 2 from J; bases not matched to a gene: 6. The CDR3 totals 17 residues. The CDR3 DNA is TGCGCCAGCAGCTCGGAACTAGCGGGGGGGACCACAGATACGCAGTATTTT. It codes for CASSSELAGGTTDTQYF.

As DNA, the CDR3 is TGTGCCTGGAGTGCCCACGGGGGGAATCCCGTCTGGGGTGGCTACACCTTC. Amino acids: CAWSAHGGNPVWGGYTF. The rearrangement uses TRBV30 and TRBJ1-2; D perhaps matches TRBD1 (5 bases). Trimming took off 1 base at V and 7 bases at J, with 25 bases between the two ends. This CDR3 is built from 17 residues. Germline V gene data show CDR1 as GTSNPN and CDR2 as SVGIG (reference sequence).

V gene TRBV6-1 combines with J gene TRBJ1-2; 8 bases fit TRBD1. This CDR3 spans 13 amino acids. With V trimmed by 8 bases and J by 4 bases, 6 bases remained unmatched. Germline V gives CDR1 MNHNS, CDR2 SASEGT. The CDR3 DNA is TGTGCCAGCCCATCGGACAGGGTCTATGGCTACACCTTC. Residues: CASPSDRVYGYTF.

V and J are TRBV5-1 and TRBJ1-2; D gene ambiguous. CDR3 length equals 16 residues. The ends were cut back, 2 bases at V and 1 base at J, with 15 bases in the middle. The germline gives CDR1 SGHRS, CDR2 YFSETQ. The CDR3: CASSLNRDLGNYGYTF. CDR3 sequence (DNA): TGCGCCAGCAGCTTAAACCGGGATCTGGGTAACTATGGCTACACCTTC.

The rearrangement joins TRBV10-3 to TRBJ2-7; 8 nucleotides agree with TRBD1. This CDR3 spans 15 amino acids. In germline, CDR1 is ENHRY, CDR2 SYGVKD. The J segment lost 0 bases and the V segment lost 5 bases, leaving 6 bases of the junction unmatched. In DNA form, the CDR3 reads TGTGCCATCAGTCCAGGCAGGGGGCTCTCCTACGAGCAGTACTTC. It specifies CAISPGRGLSYEQYF.

The chain joins TRBV28 to TRBJ1-5, with D uncertain. The V gene lost 3 bases and the J gene lost 3 bases, with 9 bases spanning the gap. Germline assignment: CDR1 MDHEN and CDR2 SYDVKM. The CDR3 loop spans 14 amino acids. The CDR3 here is CASSFRRNNQPQHF. CDR3 nucleotides: TGTGCCAGCAGTTTCCGGCGGAACAATCAGCCCCAGCATTTT.

Only one count was recorded for this clone. This chain links TRBV2 with TRBJ2-1; D is undetermined. V lost 4 bases to trimming and J lost 3 bases, with 4 bases between them. This CDR3 spans 12 amino acids. CDR1 and CDR2 from the germline V gene are SNHLY and FYNNEI. This chain's CDR3 is CASSAFYNEQFF. The CDR3 DNA sequence: TGTGCCAGCAGTGCCTTCTACAATGAGCAGTTCTTC.

The chain is built from TRBV19 and TRBJ1-2; D is unresolved. Trimming removed 5 bases from V and 0 bases from J, with 10 bases in between. The CDR3 spans 14 residues. Germline V gene data show CDR1 as LNHDA and CDR2 as SQIVND (reference sequence). The CDR3 DNA reads TGTGCCAGTAGTTCGCCGACACCTAACTATGGCTACACCTTC. Residues: CASSSPTPNYGYTF. Full variable domain (missing parts from reference TRBV19 and TRBJ1-2): DGGITQSPKYLFRKEGQNVTLSCEQNLNHDAMYWYRQDPGQGLRLIYYSQIVNDFQKGDIAEGYSVSREKKESFPLTVTSAQKNPTAFYLCASSSPTPNYGYTFGSGTRLTVV.